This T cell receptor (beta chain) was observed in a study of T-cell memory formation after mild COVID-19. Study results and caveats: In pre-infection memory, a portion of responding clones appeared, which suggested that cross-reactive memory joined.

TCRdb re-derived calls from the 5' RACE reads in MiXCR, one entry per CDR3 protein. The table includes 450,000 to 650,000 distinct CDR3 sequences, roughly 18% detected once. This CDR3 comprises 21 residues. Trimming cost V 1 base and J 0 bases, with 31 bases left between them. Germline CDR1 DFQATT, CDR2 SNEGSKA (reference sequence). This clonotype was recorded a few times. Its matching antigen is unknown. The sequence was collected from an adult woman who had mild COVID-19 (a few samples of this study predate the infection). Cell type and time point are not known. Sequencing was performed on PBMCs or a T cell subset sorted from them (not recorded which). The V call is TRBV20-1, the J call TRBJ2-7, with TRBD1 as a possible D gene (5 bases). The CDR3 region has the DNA TGCAGTGCTAGAGCTGGTCTCGGCTTGACAGTCCCCAAATCTCTCTCCTACGAGCAGTACTTC. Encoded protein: CSARAGLGLTVPKSLSYEQYF.